This T cell receptor (beta chain) was documented in a study of regulatory T cells in long-lasting Graves disease. Between the trimmed V and J ends, which lost 7 bases and 0 bases, there was a span of 9 bases. CDR3 length: 14 amino acids. Germline assignment: CDR1 SNHLY and CDR2 FYNNEI. The time point: newly diagnosed GD, antithyroid drugs for less than 3 months. The TCR library was prepared using RNA isolated from PBMCs. iRepertoire HTBI primers and Arm-PCR of CDR3 regions built TCR beta libraries. In TCRdb, the multiplex PCR reads were re-called with MiXCR into one record per CDR3 protein. The repertoire includes approximately 390,000 distinct CDR3 sequences, 15% to 20% of them detected once, and roughly a fifth sits in the top ten. This clonotype was seen many times. This sample also belongs to another study, concerning T cells in Graves' hyperthyroidism and ophthalmopathy. As that study records: Diagnosis rested on symptoms, serum thyroxine and TRAb, thyroid ultrasound, and orbital computed tomography. An initial round of RT-PCR targeting the TCR CDR3 relied on the HTBI primer set.

Sequencing was performed on peripheral blood mononuclear cells (PBMCs), taken at new diagnosis, from a patient treated with antithyroid drugs. This chain connects TRBV2 to TRBJ2-2; the D gene is possibly TRBD1 (5 bases). The sequence came from a woman between 18 and 29 years old with Graves disease. In nucleotides, the CDR3 is TGTGCCAGCACCGGACACACGAACACCGGGGAGCTGTTTTTT. It yields the protein CASTGHTNTGELFF.